This TCR beta chain stems from a study of cytomegalovirus exposure and HLA in healthy donors. In regard to this clone: What it recognizes is unknown.

The donors were members of the roughly 130-subject validation cohort (separate from the roughly 700-subject first cohort). The CDR3 spans 15 residues. CDR1 and CDR2 from the germline V gene are SGHRS and YFSETQ. The J segment lost 5 bases and the V segment lost 7 bases, leaving 11 bases of the junction unmatched. Measured with immunoSEQ multiplex PCR; TCRdb has only the in-frame clones, and not every one. The data show 110,000 to 150,000 clones, about 94% seen once. Findings of the study overall: Researchers reported that a few CMV-associated chains were confirmed in vitro as CMV antigen-specific. One later analysis, an examination of the 100 to 150 validation repertoires, found that first-cohort TCR clusters tended to co-occur in them. The majority of TCR sequences were rare, yet some public TCRs appeared in many donors.

Sequenced: PBMCs. This receptor was taken from a man between 18 and 35 years old in good health and CMV-seropositive. V is TRBV5-1 and J is TRBJ2-1; 8 bases line up with TRBD2. Here the CDR3 DNA reads TGCGCCAGCCGACCGGCGGGAGGTGTTAACAATGAGCAGTTCTTC. Protein: CASRPAGGVNNEQFF.